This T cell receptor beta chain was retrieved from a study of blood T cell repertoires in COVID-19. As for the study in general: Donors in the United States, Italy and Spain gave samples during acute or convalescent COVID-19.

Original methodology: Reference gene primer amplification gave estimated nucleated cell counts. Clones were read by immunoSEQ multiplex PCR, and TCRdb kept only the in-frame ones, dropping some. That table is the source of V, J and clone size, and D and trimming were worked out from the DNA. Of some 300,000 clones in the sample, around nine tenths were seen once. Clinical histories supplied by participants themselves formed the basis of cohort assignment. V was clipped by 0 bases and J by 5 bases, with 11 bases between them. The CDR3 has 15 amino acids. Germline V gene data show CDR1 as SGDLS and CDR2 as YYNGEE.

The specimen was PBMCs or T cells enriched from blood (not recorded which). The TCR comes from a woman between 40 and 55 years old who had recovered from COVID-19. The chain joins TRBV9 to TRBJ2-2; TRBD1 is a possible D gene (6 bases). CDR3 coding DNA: TGTGCCAGCAGCGTAGGGAGGCAGGGGACCGGGGAGCTGTTTTTT. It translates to CASSVGRQGTGELFF.